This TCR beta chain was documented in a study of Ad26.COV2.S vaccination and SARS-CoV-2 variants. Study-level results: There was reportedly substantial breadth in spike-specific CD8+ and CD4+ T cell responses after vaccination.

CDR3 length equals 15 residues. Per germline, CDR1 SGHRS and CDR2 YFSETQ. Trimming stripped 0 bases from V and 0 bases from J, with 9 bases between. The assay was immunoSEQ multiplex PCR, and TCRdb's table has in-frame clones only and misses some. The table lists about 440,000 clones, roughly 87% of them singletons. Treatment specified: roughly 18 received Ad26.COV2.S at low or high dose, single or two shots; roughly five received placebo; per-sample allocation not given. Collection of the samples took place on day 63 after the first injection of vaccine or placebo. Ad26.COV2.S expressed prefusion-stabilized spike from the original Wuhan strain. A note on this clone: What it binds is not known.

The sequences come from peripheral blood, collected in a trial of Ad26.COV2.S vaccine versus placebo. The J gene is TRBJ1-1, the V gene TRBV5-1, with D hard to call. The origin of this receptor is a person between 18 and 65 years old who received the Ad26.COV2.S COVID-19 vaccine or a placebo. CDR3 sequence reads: CASSLGVGLNTEAFF. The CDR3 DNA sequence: TGCGCCAGCAGCTTGGGCGTCGGTTTGAACACTGAAGCTTTCTTT.